The present T cell receptor (beta chain) was sequenced within a study of Graves' ophthalmopathy and Graves' hyperthyroidism. Study-level results: Ophthalmopathy progression was predicted by the model at about 70% sensitivity and about 74% specificity. Separation of ophthalmopathy from stable hyperthyroidism was achieved by a 13-signature model, at roughly 90% sensitivity and roughly 81% specificity.

Ophthalmopathy donors were characterized by moderate-to-severe activity, CAS of at least 3, NOSPECS of at least 4, and duration under 3 months. Reliance was placed on clinical symptoms, serum thyroxine, TRAb, thyroid ultrasound and orbital computed tomography for diagnosis. This clonotype was seen a handful of times. The antigen remains undetermined. The authors amplified TCR beta CDR3 regions from RNA transcripts. A first-round RT-PCR used HTBI primers, followed by a second-round multiplex PCR. TCRdb re-called the multiplex PCR reads with MiXCR, one entry per CDR3 protein. The data show about 220,000 distinct CDR3 sequences, 20% to 25% seen once. This CDR3 has 14 residues. V shed 3 bases and J 5 bases; nucleotides not matched to a gene: 3. Germline values: CDR1 SGDLS, CDR2 YYNGEE.

This sequence was found in a woman between 50 and 59 years old with Graves' ophthalmopathy. The chain carries TRBV9 and TRBJ2-2; 8 positions match TRBD2. The sequencing input was peripheral blood. CDR3 in amino acids: CASSDGGGTGELFF. Here the CDR3 DNA reads TGTGCCAGCAGCGACGGCGGGGGGACCGGGGAGCTGTTTTTT.